The 21 T cell receptor beta chains below all came from one sample that was sequenced in a study of T cells in Graves' hyperthyroidism and ophthalmopathy (dated by TCRdb to the late 2010s). Library preparation was by multiplex PCR. Sequencing was carried out with an Illumina HiSeq 2000. TCR beta CDR3 regions were amplified from RNA transcripts. The first round of RT-PCR for the TCR CDR3 was performed with the HTBI primer set and the Qiagen OneStep RT-PCR kit. TCRdb cleaned the public reads at Q25 with fastp, built clones with MiXCR and kept in-frame beta chains. One record per CDR3 amino acid sequence lists the most common genes and DNA. The sample table lists roughly 740,000 distinct CDR3 sequences, 16% of them with a count of one. Jointly, the top ten make up around 7.7% of the sample. Specimen: blood. These receptors all come from a man between 18 and 29 years old with Graves' hyperthyroidism.

This chain links TRBV20-1 with TRBJ1-1, with D unclear. This CDR3 has 14 residues. The germline V and J ends were trimmed by 0 bases and 1 base, with 9 bases remaining between them. Germline V gene data show CDR1 as DFQATT and CDR2 as SNEGSKA (reference sequence). CDR3: CSARDFGGNTEAFF. CDR3 coding DNA: TGCAGTGCTAGAGATTTCGGAGGGAACACTGAAGCTTTCTTT.

V is TRBV27 and J is TRBJ2-1; 8 bases are a match to TRBD1. Germline-derived CDR1 and CDR2 are MNHEY and SMNVEV (reference sequence). The CDR3 has 14 amino acids. V lost 2 bases and J lost 7; bases outside the gene matches: 4. The CDR3 coding sequence is TGTGCCAGCAGTTTACGGACAGGGCAAAATGAGCAGTTCTTC. Protein sequence: CASSLRTGQNEQFF.

The table lists this clonotype with many counts. The V call is TRBV28, the J call TRBJ1-2; tentatively, D is TRBD1 (6 bases). The CDR3 runs to 14 residues. The ends were cut back, 7 bases at V and 4 bases at J, with 16 bases in the middle. Germline CDR1 is MDHEN and CDR2 is SYDVKM. CDR3 sequence reads: CASTTGLGAYGYTF. DNA of the CDR3: TGTGCCAGCACCACAGGGTTAGGAGCCTATGGCTACACCTTC.

In its sample, this clonotype was seen a few times. The chain recombines TRBV19 with TRBJ2-2; 7 bases are a match to TRBD2. This CDR3 comprises 14 residues. Per the germline V gene, CDR1 is LNHDA and CDR2 is SQIVND (reference sequence). Trimming took 9 bases from V and 1 from J; bases not matched to a gene: 5. The DNA of the CDR3 is TGTGCCAGCCGGGAGGCGGAGAACACCGGGGAGCTGTTTTTT. Its translation: CASREAENTGELFF. Full variable domain (remainder filled in from reference TRBV19 and TRBJ2-2): DGGITQSPKYLFRKEGQNVTLSCEQNLNHDAMYWYRQDPGQGLRLIYYSQIVNDFQKGDIAEGYSVSREKKESFPLTVTSAQKNPTAFYLCASREAENTGELFFGEGSRLTVL.

The V gene is TRBV14, the J gene TRBJ2-3, with D hard to call. Trimming removed 0 bases at V and 1 base at J, with 11 bases between. The CDR3 loop spans 16 amino acids. Per germline, CDR1 SGHDN and CDR2 FVKESK. This CDR3 is CASSQEIRRRTDTQYF. Written as DNA, the CDR3 is TGTGCCAGCAGCCAAGAAATCAGGCGTCGCACAGATACGCAGTATTTT.

This clonotype was seen repeatedly, ten times or more. V gene TRBV20-1 combines with J gene TRBJ2-1; D remains ambiguous. This CDR3 spans 11 amino acids. CDR1 DFQATT and CDR2 SNEGSKA come from the germline V gene (reference sequence). The ends were cut back, 6 bases at V and 9 bases at J, with 12 bases in the middle. The CDR3: CSAAQAIEQFF. The CDR3, as DNA: TGCAGTGCCGCCCAAGCTATTGAGCAGTTCTTC.

The chain couples TRBV3-1 to TRBJ1-4; D remains unclear. The CDR3 is 14 residues long. The germline gives CDR1 LGHDT, CDR2 YNNKEL (reference sequence). V lost 6 bases and J lost 2, with 10 bases in between. The CDR3 region has the DNA TGTGCCAGCAGTCCAACCCGGACTAATGAAAAACTGTTTTTT. This sequence encodes CASSPTRTNEKLFF.

This clonotype was picked up many times. The chain is built from TRBV7-2 and TRBJ1-2; D possibly corresponds to TRBD1 (5 bases). Trimming removed 1 base at V and 3 bases at J, with 12 bases between. The germline V gene encodes CDR1 SGHTA and CDR2 FQGNSA. This CDR3 contains 15 residues. CDR3 sequence: CASSLEGSGHYGYTF. In nucleotides, the CDR3 is TGTGCCAGCAGCTTAGAAGGGTCAGGGCACTATGGCTACACCTTC.

The genes are TRBV6-1 and TRBJ1-1; D is unresolved. Between the trimmed V and J ends, which lost 2 bases and 6 bases, there was a span of 10 bases. The CDR3 is 13 residues long. Germline-derived CDR1 and CDR2 are MNHNS and SASEGT. This CDR3 is CASSEIPTAEAFF. The CDR3 nucleotides are TGTGCCAGCAGTGAAATCCCCACGGCTGAAGCTTTCTTT.

This clonotype came up many times. The rearrangement links TRBV15 to TRBJ2-5, with 8 bases fitting TRBD2. V shed 4 bases, J shed 5 bases, and the junction held 21 bases outside the gene matches. The CDR3 length is 19 residues. CDR1 is LNHNV and CDR2 is YYDKDF in the germline V gene (reference sequence). Written as DNA, the CDR3 is TGTGCCACCAGCATCCAATACTGGGAGACTAGCGCGAGCAGGGAGACCCAGTACTTC. Translated: CATSIQYWETSASRETQYF.

This clonotype was counted at least ten times. This chain links TRBV29-1 with TRBJ2-2; the D call may be TRBD1 or TRBD2 (5 bases each). The CDR3 is made up of 14 amino acids. Between the trimmed V and J ends, which lost 6 bases and 6 bases, there was a span of 17 bases. CDR1 SQVTM and CDR2 ANQGSEA come from the germline V gene. In DNA form, the CDR3 reads TGCAGCGTGGATCCGGGACGGCACTCCGGGGAGCTGTTTTTT. It codes for CSVDPGRHSGELFF.

This clonotype came up many times. This sequence joins TRBV27 and TRBJ2-5, with a possible D match to TRBD2 (6 bases). V gave up 2 bases and J gave up 9 bases, with 10 bases separating them. The CDR3 extends over 12 amino acids. The germline V gene has CDR1 MNHEY and CDR2 SMNVEV (reference sequence). CDR3 residues: CASSLEGGAQYF. In DNA form, the CDR3 reads TGTGCCAGCAGTTTAGAAGGCGGGGCCCAGTACTTC.

CDR3 DNA sequence: TGTGCCAGCTCCCCCCGGGGAGGGACGGATGAGCAGTTCTTC. Its translation is CASSPRGGTDEQFF. The chain carries TRBV18 and TRBJ2-1; 7 nucleotides match TRBD2. Germline trimming cut 6 bases from V and 8 bases from J; bases unmatched to any gene: 10. Looked up from germline, CDR1 is KGHSH and CDR2 is LQKENI. The CDR3 sequence is 14 residues long.

This clonotype has a count of ten or more. V is TRBV12-3 or TRBV12-4 and J is TRBJ1-5; D not certain. V was trimmed by 3 bases and J by 0 bases, leaving 6 bases between them. This CDR3 has 14 residues. CDR3 loop: CASSLFNSNQPQHF. As DNA, the CDR3 is TGTGCCAGCAGTTTGTTCAATAGCAATCAGCCCCAGCATTTT.

CDR3 sequence (DNA): TGTGCCATTCTCGAAGGGCTTTACAATGAGCAGTTCTTC. Translating it yields CAILEGLYNEQFF. The gene calls are TRBV6-1 and TRBJ2-1; D gene ambiguous. The CDR3 spans 13 residues. V lost 10 bases, J lost 4 bases, and 14 bases lay in between. CDR1 and CDR2 from the germline V gene are MNHNS and SASEGT.

Concerning this clonotype: A much more abundant neighbour one base away suggests this may be a read error. This chain joins TRBV6-1 and TRBJ1-2; D gene ambiguous. The CDR3 is 12 amino acids. The V gene's germline CDR1 is MNHNS and CDR2 SASEGT. The V end was cut by 8 bases, the J end by 3 bases, with 10 bases between. CDR3 sequence (DNA): TGTGCCAGCCGTTTGAGAGACTATGGCTACACCTTC. Translated: CASRLRDYGYTF.

This clonotype was seen more than once but under ten times. The chain's CDR3 is CASSLSVSGTAFDEQYF. The CDR3, as DNA: TGTGCCAGCAGCCTCTCTGTCTCCGGGACAGCCTTCGACGAGCAGTACTTC. The rearrangement links TRBV4-2 to TRBJ2-7; 7 nucleotides align to TRBD1. Trimming at V came to 4 bases and at J to 5 bases, leaving 17 bases not matched to a gene. The CDR3 covers 17 residues. In germline, CDR1 is LGHNA, CDR2 YNFKEQ.

This clonotype was seen ten or more times. The chain links TRBV5-1 to TRBJ2-3, with 13 bases matching TRBD2. V lost 4 bases, J lost 0 bases, and 8 bases stayed unmatched. CDR1 and CDR2 (germline): SGHRS, YFSETQ. This CDR3 comprises 18 residues. The CDR3 DNA follows: TGCGCCAGCAGCGGTTTGACTAGCGGGAGGAAAAGCACAGATACGCAGTATTTT. It yields the protein CASSGLTSGRKSTDTQYF.

Worth noting for this clonotype: A clone one base away is much larger, so this may be a read error. The chain joins TRBV5-1 to TRBJ2-1; 13 bases align to TRBD2. This CDR3 region has 16 residues. Germline V gene lookup returns CDR1 SGHRS and CDR2 YFSETQ. The chain's CDR3 is CASSPRTSGRDNEQLF. The DNA for the CDR3 is TGCGCCAGCAGCCCCCGGACTAGCGGGAGAGACAATGAGCAGCTCTTC.

This clonotype came up many times. The CDR3 spells CASSAGTSGSNEQFF. The CDR3, as DNA: TGTGCCAGCAGCGCCGGGACTAGCGGATCCAATGAGCAGTTCTTC. The genes are TRBV2 and TRBJ2-1, with 11 bases fitting TRBD2. The CDR3 is 15 amino acids. J was trimmed by 6 bases and V by 6 bases; bases with no gene match: 7. Germline values: CDR1 SNHLY, CDR2 FYNNEI. Variable domain in full (rest from reference TRBV2 and TRBJ2-1): EPEVTQTPSHQVTQMGQEVILRCVPISNHLYFYWYRQILGQKVEFLVSFYNNEISEKSEIFDDQFSVERPDGSNFTLKIRSTKLEDSAMYFCASSAGTSGSNEQFFGPGTRLTVL.

This clonotype was picked up a small number of times. The CDR3 here is CASSSPKGNTIYF. DNA for the CDR3: TGTGCCAGCAGTTCTCCGAAGGGAAACACCATATATTTT. The chain employs TRBV12-3 or TRBV12-4 and TRBJ1-3; no reliable D call. This CDR3 region has 13 residues. The V gene lost 4 bases and the J gene lost 4 bases, with 8 bases spanning the gap.